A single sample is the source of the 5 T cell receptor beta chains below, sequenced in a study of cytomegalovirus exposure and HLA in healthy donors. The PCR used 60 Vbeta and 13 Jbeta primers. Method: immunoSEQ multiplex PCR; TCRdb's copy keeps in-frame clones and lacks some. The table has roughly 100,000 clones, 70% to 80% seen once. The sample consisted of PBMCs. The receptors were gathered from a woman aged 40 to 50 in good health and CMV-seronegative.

The CDR3 DNA follows: TGCGCCAGCAGCTTGGGAGGGCTTTCAATGAACACTGAAGCTTTCTTT. It yields the protein CASSLGGLSMNTEAFF. The genes are TRBV5-1 and TRBJ1-1; D is unclear. The germline CDR1 and CDR2 sequences are SGHRS and YFSETQ. The CDR3 runs 16 residues. The V end lost 0 bases, the J end lost 0 bases, and 12 bases lay between the germline ends.

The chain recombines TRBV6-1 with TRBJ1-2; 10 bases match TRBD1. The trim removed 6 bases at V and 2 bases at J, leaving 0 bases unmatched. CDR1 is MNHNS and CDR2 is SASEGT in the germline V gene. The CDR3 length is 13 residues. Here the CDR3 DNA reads TGTGCCAGCAGGGACAGGGGGAACTATGGCTACACCTTC. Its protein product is CASRDRGNYGYTF.

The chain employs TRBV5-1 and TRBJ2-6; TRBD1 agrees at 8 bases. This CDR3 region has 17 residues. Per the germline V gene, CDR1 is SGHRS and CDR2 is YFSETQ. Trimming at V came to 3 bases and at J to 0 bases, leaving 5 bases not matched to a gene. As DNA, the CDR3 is TGCGCCAGCAGCTCGGACAGGGCCCGCTCTGGGGCCAACGTCCTGACTTTC. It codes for CASSSDRARSGANVLTF.

The DNA of the CDR3 is TGTGCCAGCAACCCACGACTAGCGGCCTCCTACGAGCAGTACTTC. Translation: CASNPRLAASYEQYF. V gene TRBV9 combines with J gene TRBJ2-7, with 9 bases lining up with TRBD2. The CDR3 runs 15 residues. J was trimmed by 0 bases and V by 6 bases; bases with no gene match: 7. Germline values: CDR1 SGDLS, CDR2 YYNGEE.

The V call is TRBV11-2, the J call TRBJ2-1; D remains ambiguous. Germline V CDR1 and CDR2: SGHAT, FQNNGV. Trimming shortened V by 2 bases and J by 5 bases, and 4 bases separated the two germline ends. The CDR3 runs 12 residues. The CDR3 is CASSLRDNEQFF. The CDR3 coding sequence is TGTGCCAGCAGCTTACGTGACAATGAGCAGTTCTTC.